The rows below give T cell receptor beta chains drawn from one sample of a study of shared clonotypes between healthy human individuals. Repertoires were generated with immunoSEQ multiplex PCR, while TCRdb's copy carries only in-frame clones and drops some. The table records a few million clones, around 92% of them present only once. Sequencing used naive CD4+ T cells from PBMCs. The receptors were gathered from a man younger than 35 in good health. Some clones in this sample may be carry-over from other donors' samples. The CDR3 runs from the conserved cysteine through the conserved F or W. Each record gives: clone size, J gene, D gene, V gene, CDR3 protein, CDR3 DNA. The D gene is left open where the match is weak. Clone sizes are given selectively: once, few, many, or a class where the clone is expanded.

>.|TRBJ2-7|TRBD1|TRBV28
CASSLSGQGKFEQYF
TGTGCCAGCAGTTTATCGGGACAGGGGAAGTTCGAGCAGTACTTC
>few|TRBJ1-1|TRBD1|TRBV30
CAWGRGEDRTEAFF
TGTGCCTGGGGACGCGGTGAGGACAGGACTGAAGCTTTCTTT
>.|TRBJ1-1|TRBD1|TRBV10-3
CAISVKDGTGAEAFF
TGTGCCATCAGTGTAAAAGATGGGACAGGGGCTGAAGCTTTCTTT
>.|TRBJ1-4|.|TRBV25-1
CASSGGTRTNEKLFF
TGTGCCAGCAGTGGGGGGACCCGTACTAATGAAAAACTGTTTTTT
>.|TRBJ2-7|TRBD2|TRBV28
CASRAGGSSYEQYF
TGTGCCAGTAGAGCGGGAGGGAGCTCCTACGAGCAGTACTTC
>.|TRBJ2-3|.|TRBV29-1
CSVEAPRGSTDTQYF
TGCAGCGTTGAAGCACCCAGGGGAAGCACAGATACGCAGTATTTT
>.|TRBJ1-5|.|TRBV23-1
CASSLPHNQPQHF
TGCGCCAGCAGTCTTCCCCACAATCAGCCCCAGCATTTT
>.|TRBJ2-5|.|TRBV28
CASSPLGRMEETQYF
TGTGCCAGCAGTCCCCTGGGGAGGATGGAAGAGACCCAGTACTTC
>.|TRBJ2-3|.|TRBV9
CASSERSVVDTQYF
TGTGCCAGCAGCGAACGGAGTGTCGTAGATACGCAGTATTTT
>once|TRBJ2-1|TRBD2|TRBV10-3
CAIGDSGRGDEQFF
TGTGCCATCGGGGACAGCGGGAGGGGTGATGAGCAGTTCTTC
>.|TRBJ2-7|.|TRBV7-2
CASSLDTRGAEQYF
TGTGCCAGCAGCTTAGATACCAGGGGAGCCGAGCAGTACTTC
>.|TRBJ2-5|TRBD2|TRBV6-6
CASSYWGTAGEETQYF
TGTGCCAGCAGTTACTGGGGCACTGCGGGAGAAGAGACCCAGTACTTC
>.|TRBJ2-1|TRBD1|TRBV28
CASSLENTGAGQFF
TGTGCCAGCAGTTTAGAGAATACAGGGGCAGGGCAGTTCTTC
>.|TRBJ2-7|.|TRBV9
CASSAPASYEQYF
TGTGCCAGCAGCGCGCCCGCGTCCTACGAGCAGTACTTC
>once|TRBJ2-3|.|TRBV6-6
CASSKTRTDTQYF
TGTGCCAGCAGTAAAACTAGGACAGATACGCAGTATTTT
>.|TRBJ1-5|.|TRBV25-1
CASSPSGPTRQPQHF
TGTGCCAGCAGCCCCTCCGGTCCGACGCGGCAGCCCCAGCATTTT
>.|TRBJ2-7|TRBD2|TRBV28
CASSYRLAGTYEQYF
TGTGCCAGCAGTTACAGACTAGCGGGTACCTACGAGCAGTACTTC
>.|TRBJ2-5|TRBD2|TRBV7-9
CASSLGTSAETQYF
TGTGCCAGCAGCTTGGGGACTAGCGCCGAGACCCAGTACTTC
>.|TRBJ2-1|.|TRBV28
CASSFSQGGRFF
TGTGCCAGCAGTTTCTCGCAGGGTGGGCGATTCTTC
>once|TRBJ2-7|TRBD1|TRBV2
CASSPGQGGREQYF
TGTGCCAGCAGTCCGGGACAGGGTGGCCGCGAGCAGTACTTC
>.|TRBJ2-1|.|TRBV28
CASSFREQFF
TGTGCCAGCAGTTTTCGGGAGCAGTTCTTC
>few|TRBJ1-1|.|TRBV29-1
CSVAPVGTEAFF
TGCAGCGTTGCCCCAGTCGGGACTGAAGCTTTCTTT
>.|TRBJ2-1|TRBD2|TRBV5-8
CASSLIGLAGANEQFF
TGTGCCAGCAGCTTGATCGGACTAGCGGGTGCGAATGAGCAGTTCTTC
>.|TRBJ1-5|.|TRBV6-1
CASSFTRGAEEPQHF
TGTGCCAGCAGCTTCACTAGGGGGGCCGAGGAGCCCCAGCATTTT
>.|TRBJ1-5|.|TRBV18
CASSPGHRADQPQHF
TGTGCCAGCTCACCAGGGCACAGGGCTGATCAGCCCCAGCATTTT
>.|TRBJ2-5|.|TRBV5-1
CASSLVSGQETQYF
TGCGCCAGCAGCTTGGTTTCAGGGCAAGAGACCCAGTACTTC
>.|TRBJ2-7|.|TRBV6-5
CASSYSVGAYEQYF
TGTGCCAGCAGTTACTCTGTGGGGGCGTACGAGCAGTACTTC
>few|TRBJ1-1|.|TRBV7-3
CASSNRANTEAFF
TGTGCCAGCAGCAACAGGGCAAACACTGAAGCTTTCTTT
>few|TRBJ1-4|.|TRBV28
CASLRGTNEKLFF
TGTGCCAGCCTTCGGGGAACTAATGAAAAACTGTTTTTT
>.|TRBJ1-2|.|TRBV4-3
CASSQARSYGYTF
TGCGCCAGCAGCCAAGCCAGGTCTTATGGCTACACCTTC
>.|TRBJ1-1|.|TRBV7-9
CASSLRGPRGMNTEAFF
TGTGCCAGCAGCTTGAGGGGTCCCAGGGGTATGAACACTGAAGCTTTCTTT
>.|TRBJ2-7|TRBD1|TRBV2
CASSEDRGDSYEQYF
TGTGCCAGCAGTGAAGACAGGGGCGACTCCTACGAGCAGTACTTC
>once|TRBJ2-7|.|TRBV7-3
CASSLSVAAAYEQYF
TGTGCCAGCAGCTTATCCGTAGCTGCAGCCTACGAGCAGTACTTC
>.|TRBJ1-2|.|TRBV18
CASSPPGRIYGYTF
TGTGCCAGCTCACCGCCGGGACGGATCTATGGCTACACCTTC
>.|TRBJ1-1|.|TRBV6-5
CASSYSRFPEDTEAFF
TGTGCCAGCAGTTACTCGCGGTTCCCAGAAGACACTGAAGCTTTCTTT
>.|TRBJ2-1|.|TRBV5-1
CASNLGGRTARNEQFF
TGCGCCAGCAATCTGGGGGGGCGGACGGCCCGGAATGAGCAGTTCTTC
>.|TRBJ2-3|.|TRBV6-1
CASSSGTLGTDTQYF
TGTGCCAGCAGTTCCGGGACCCTGGGCACAGATACGCAGTATTTT
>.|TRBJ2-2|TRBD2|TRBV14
CASSPWTSGTNTGELFF
TGTGCCAGCAGCCCCTGGACTAGCGGGACGAACACCGGGGAGCTGTTTTTT
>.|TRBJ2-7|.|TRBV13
CASTRKRSYEQYF
TGTGCCAGCACTCGGAAGCGATCCTACGAGCAGTACTTC
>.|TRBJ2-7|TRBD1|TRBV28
CASSDPGTAYEQYF
TGTGCCAGCAGCGACCCCGGGACAGCCTACGAGCAGTACTTC
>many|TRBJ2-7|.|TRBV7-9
CASSSRQTSYEQYF
TGTGCCAGCAGCTCCCGACAGACTAGCTACGAGCAGTACTTC
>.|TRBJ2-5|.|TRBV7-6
CASSTQAWSQYF
TGTGCCAGCAGCACACAGGCCTGGAGCCAGTACTTC
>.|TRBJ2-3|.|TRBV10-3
CAISGSRTTSTDTQYF
TGTGCCATCAGTGGGTCCAGAACCACTAGCACAGATACGCAGTATTTT
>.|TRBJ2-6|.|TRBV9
CASSPTGGAKGANVLTF
TGTGCCAGCAGCCCCACTGGGGGAGCGAAGGGGGCCAACGTCCTGACTTTC
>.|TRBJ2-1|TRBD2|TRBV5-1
CASSLVAGGPGGEQFF
TGCGCCAGCAGCTTGGTGGCGGGAGGGCCGGGTGGTGAGCAGTTCTTC
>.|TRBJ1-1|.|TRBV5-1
CASKRGTPRNTEAFF
TGCGCCAGCAAGAGGGGAACCCCTCGGAACACTGAAGCTTTCTTT
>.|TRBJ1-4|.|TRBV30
CAWKLETTNEKLFF
TGTGCCTGGAAATTAGAGACAACTAATGAAAAACTGTTTTTT
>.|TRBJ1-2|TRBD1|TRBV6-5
CASSYVYRGEDYGYTF
TGTGCCAGCAGTTACGTTTACAGGGGTGAGGACTATGGCTACACCTTC